This entry concerns a single TCR beta chain. Antigen specificity is unknown. The sample belongs to a study of OX40 agonist ivuxolimab in advanced cancers. Background on the study: Ivuxolimab, an agonistic anti-OX40 (CD134) antibody, was given to patients. From roughly 20 to 85 years was the age range, with a mean of roughly 64 years, and over 80% were male. Whole-study findings and limits: Both CD4+ and CD8+ T cell populations in blood had undergone clonal expansion by week 6 at 0.1 to 3.0 mg/kg. Mean expanded clone counts were higher in CD8+ than CD4+ T cells.

The repertoire was sequenced with immunoSEQ multiplex PCR; TCRdb's copy has only in-frame clones and lacks some. The sample holds some 78,000 clones, roughly nine tenths seen once. With 3 bases clipped from V and 9 bases from J, the junction kept 9 bases outside the gene matches. Germline-derived CDR1 and CDR2 are KGHSH and LQKENI. The CDR3 is 15 residues long. The rearrangement uses TRBV18 and TRBJ1-5; 9 bases map to TRBD1. This TCR was recovered from an adult with an advanced solid tumor such as melanoma, head and neck, liver or kidney cancer. Here the sequenced sample was CD4+ or CD8+ T cells sorted from blood, taken in a trial of the OX40 agonist ivuxolimab. CDR3 residues: CASSPRTGAEGPQHF. The CDR3 region has the DNA TGTGCCAGCTCACCTCGGACAGGGGCCGAGGGGCCCCAGCATTTT.